This record looks at one T cell receptor beta chain sequence and its context. This CDR3 has 14 amino acids. V shed 6 bases and J 5 bases; nucleotides not matched to a gene: 9. Per germline, CDR1 LGHDT and CDR2 YNNKEL (reference sequence). Original processing methods: Amplification of reference gene primers was used by the study to estimate nucleated cell counts. Repertoires were generated with immunoSEQ multiplex PCR, while TCRdb's copy carries only in-frame clones and drops some. V and J calls plus clone size are reproduced from that table; the DNA served to infer D and trimming. In the table there are 90,000 to 120,000 clones, around 90% of which are singletons. The data were obtained in a study of blood T cell repertoires in COVID-19. Whole-study context: Sample material is recorded as cDNA or gDNA derived from T cells, B-cell-depleted T cells, or PBMCs.

This chain uses TRBV3-1 (or the pseudogene TRBV3-2) with TRBJ2-5; 7 nucleotides line up with TRBD2. The TCR comes from a woman younger than 45 with acute or convalescent COVID-19. The sequencing sample was made of peripheral blood. CDR3 sequence reads: CASSATGGWETQYF. The CDR3, as DNA: TGTGCCAGCAGTGCTACGGGGGGTTGGGAGACCCAGTACTTC.